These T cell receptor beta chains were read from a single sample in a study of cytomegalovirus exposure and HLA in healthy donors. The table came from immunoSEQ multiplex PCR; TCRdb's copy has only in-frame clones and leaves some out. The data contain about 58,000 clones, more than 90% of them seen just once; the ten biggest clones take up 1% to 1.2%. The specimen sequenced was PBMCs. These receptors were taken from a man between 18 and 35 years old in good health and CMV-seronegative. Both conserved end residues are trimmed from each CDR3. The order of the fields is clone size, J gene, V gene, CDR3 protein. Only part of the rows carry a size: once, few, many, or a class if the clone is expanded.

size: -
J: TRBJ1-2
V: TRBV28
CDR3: ATWGGAGYT

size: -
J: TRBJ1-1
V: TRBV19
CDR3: ASSIGAGGMNTEAF

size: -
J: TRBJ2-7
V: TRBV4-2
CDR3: ASSQVLSGTITEQY

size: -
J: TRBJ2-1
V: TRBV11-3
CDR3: ASSLQASGIHEQF

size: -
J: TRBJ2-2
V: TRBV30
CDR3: AWSVGGAHTGELF

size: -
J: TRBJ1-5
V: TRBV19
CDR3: ASRGQGGFQPQH

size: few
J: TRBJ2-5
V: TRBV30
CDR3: AWRELETSGETQY

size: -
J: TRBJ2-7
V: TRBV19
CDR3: ASSMKGTRGSPNYEQY

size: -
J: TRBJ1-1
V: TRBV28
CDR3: ASSLLNTEAF

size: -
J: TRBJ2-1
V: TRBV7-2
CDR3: ASSSAPQIAGEGYNEQF

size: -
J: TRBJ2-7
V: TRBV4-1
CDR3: ASSQDLGGNSYEQY

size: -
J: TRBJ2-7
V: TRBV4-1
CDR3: ASSYDPKTREIYEQY

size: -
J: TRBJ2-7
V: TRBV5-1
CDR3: ASSFLTTYEQY

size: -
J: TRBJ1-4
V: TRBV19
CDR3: ASRTIEGLGGKLF

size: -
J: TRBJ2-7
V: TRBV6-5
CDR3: ASSYSGQGADEQY

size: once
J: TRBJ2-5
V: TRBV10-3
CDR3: AISDASGRGETQY

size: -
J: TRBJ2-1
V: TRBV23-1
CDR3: ASSQVEERVGLAASSYNEQF

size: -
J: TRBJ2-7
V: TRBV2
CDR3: ASSGAGYEQY

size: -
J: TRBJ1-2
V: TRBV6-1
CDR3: ASSAGTGGYGYT

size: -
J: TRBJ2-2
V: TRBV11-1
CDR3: ASSSPLAGTGELF

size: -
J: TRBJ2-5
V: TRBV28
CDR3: ASSFRDRGQETQY

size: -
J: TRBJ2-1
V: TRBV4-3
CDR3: ASSLRDYSYNEQF

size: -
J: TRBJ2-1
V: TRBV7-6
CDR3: ASSAHRETEQF

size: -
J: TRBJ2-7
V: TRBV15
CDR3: ATSREGTGVDSYEQY

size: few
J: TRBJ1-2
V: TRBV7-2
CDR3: ASSSPSGTGVYGYT

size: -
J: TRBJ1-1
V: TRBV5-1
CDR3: ASSTQGAGTEAF

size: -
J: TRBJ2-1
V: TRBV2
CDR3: ASSGPSVEQF

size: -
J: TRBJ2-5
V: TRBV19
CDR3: ASSPNRGGETQY

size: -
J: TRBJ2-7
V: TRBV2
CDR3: ASSVGLAGTYEQY

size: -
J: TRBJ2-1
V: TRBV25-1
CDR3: ASSDGTSGRFDEQF

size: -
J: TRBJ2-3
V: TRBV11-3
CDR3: ASSPSGGTDTQY

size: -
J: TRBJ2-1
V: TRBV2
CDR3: ASSAEVYNEQF

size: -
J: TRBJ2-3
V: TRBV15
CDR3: ATSRVAEDTDTQY

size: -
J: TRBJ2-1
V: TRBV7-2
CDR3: ASSWVGGPNEQF

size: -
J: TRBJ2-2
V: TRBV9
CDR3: ASSMGLAGGPRPGELF

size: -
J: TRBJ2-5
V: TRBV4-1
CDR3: ASSQDPRGRETQY

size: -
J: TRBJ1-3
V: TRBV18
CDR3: ASSPTWGEGGNTIY

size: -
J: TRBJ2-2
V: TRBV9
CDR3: ASSVGYYTGELF

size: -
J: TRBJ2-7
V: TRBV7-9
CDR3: ASSSSLAGGPYEQY

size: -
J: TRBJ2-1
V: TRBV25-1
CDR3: ASSAPQGVGQF

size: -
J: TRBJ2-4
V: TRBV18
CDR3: ASSPPHASRQY

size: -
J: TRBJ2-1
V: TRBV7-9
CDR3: ASSSGRTSQRNEQF

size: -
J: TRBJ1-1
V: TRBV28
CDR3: ASSLQTLSWGNTEAF

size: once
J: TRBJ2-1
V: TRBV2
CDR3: ASSARLAGAHYNEQF

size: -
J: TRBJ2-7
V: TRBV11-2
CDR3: ASGAGGAEQY

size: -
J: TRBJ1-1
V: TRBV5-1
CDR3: ASSLGSTYTEAF

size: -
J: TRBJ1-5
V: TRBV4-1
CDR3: ASSLTDSRFQPQH